The 17 T cell receptor beta chains reported below all come from one sample, sequenced in a study of blood T cells in healthy people across ages. Primed by a sample-barcoded 5' primer and a J-beta primer mix, a second PCR proceeded for about 7 to 11 cycles. TCRdb redid the calling of the 5' RACE reads with MiXCR, one entry per CDR3 protein. The table includes about a million distinct CDR3 sequences, 45% to 60% detected once. Source material: blood. All receptors derive from a woman aged 60-75 years in good health.

At least ten counts were recorded for this clonotype. V and J are TRBV20-1 and TRBJ2-5, with 8 bases lining up with TRBD2. CDR3 length: 13 amino acids. Germline trimming cut 7 bases from V and 5 bases from J; bases unmatched to any gene: 9. Germline CDR1 and CDR2: DFQATT and SNEGSKA (reference sequence). The CDR3 DNA is TGCAGTGGCAGGGAGCGGGAGACGGAGACCCAGTACTTC. Its translation is CSGRERETETQYF.

The V call is TRBV12-3 or TRBV12-4, the J call TRBJ2-3; 8 bases are a match to TRBD2. The V segment lost 6 bases and the J segment 6 bases; nucleotides outside the gene matches: 20. CDR3 length equals 18 residues. This chain's CDR3 is CASRSGGVSGSRQDTQYF. CDR3 sequence (DNA): TGTGCCAGCAGATCCGGGGGGGTTAGCGGTTCCCGACAGGATACGCAGTATTTT.

The chain employs TRBV12-3 or TRBV12-4 and TRBJ2-3, with 9 bases that match TRBD1. V lost 2 bases, J lost 5 bases, and 11 bases stayed unmatched. The CDR3 contains 17 residues. In DNA, the CDR3 is TGTGCCAGCAGTTTAACGGGAGCAGGGACAGGGAGAGATACGCAGTATTTT. This encodes CASSLTGAGTGRDTQYF.

The chain recombines TRBV27 with TRBJ2-1, with D perhaps matching TRBD1 (5 bases). The J call may be faulty, since TRBJ2-7 better matches the DNA end. Germline V lookup: CDR1 MNHEY, CDR2 SMNVEV (reference sequence). The CDR3 runs 14 residues. The CDR3 bases are TGTGCCAGCGCCCATGGGGCTTACTTATACGAGCAGTACTTC. It specifies CASAHGAYLYEQYF.

CDR3 in DNA: TGTGCCAGCAGTCTAAGGACAGTCGAAGCCTACGAGCAGTACTTC. This gives the protein CASSLRTVEAYEQYF. The chain couples TRBV6-5 to TRBJ2-7; TRBD1 might be the D (6 bases). Per the germline V gene, CDR1 is MNHEY and CDR2 is SVGAGI. CDR3 length: 15 amino acids. V was pared by 5 bases and J by 2 bases, with 16 bases between.

The V gene is TRBV7-2, the J gene TRBJ2-5; D ambiguous. Germline CDR1 and CDR2: SGHTA and FQGNSA. Deletions cut 3 bases from V and 5 bases from J, with 16 bases between. The CDR3 has 15 amino acids. The DNA of the CDR3 is TGTGCCAGCAGCTTTGAACCCCTTTTGGATGAGACCCAGTACTTC. Translated, it gives CASSFEPLLDETQYF. Full variable domain (outside the CDR3, taken from reference TRBV7-2 and TRBJ2-5): GAGVSQSPSNKVTEKGKDVELRCDPISGHTALYWYRQSLGQGLEFLIYFQGNSAPDKSGLPSDRFSAERTGGSVSTLTIQRTQQEDSAVYLCASSFEPLLDETQYFGPGTRLLVL.

This chain connects TRBV4-3 to TRBJ2-5, with TRBD2 matching 7 bases. J gave up 11 bases and V 3 bases, and 18 bases lay outside the gene matches. There are 16 residues in the CDR3. The germline V gene has CDR1 LGHNA and CDR2 YSLEER. The CDR3 DNA follows: TGCGCCAGCAGCCACGGACTAGGGATGGGCCGGGTTGAGCAGTACTTC. Protein sequence: CASSHGLGMGRVEQYF.

The chain couples TRBV6-6 to TRBJ2-5, with D tentatively TRBD1 or TRBD2 (6 bases each). This CDR3 has 15 amino acids. Germline V gives CDR1 MNHNY, CDR2 SVGAGI (reference sequence). V dropped 2 bases and J dropped 3 bases, with 13 bases sitting between them. The CDR3 bases are TGTGCCAGCAGTTACGTCGGGGGACACAAAGAGACCCAGTACTTC. Protein product: CASSYVGGHKETQYF.

V is TRBV6-1 and J is TRBJ2-1, with D unclear. The CDR3 sequence is 11 residues long. V was pared by 11 bases and J by 7 bases, with 12 bases between. Germline V gene sequence: CDR1 MNHNS, CDR2 SASEGT. The CDR3 region has the DNA TGTGCCGCCCTGGCGGCAAATGAGCAGTTCTTC. Translating it yields CAALAANEQFF.

This clonotype has a handful of counts. J is TRBJ2-7 and V is TRBV7-2; tentatively, D is TRBD2 (5 bases). CDR1 and CDR2 from the germline V gene are SGHTA and FQGNSA. This CDR3 comprises 15 residues. V dropped 1 base and J dropped 6 bases, with 16 bases sitting between them. In DNA, the CDR3 is TGTGCCAGCAGCTTAGGCGGTGAGGGCCGAGGCGAGCAGTACTTC. It encodes CASSLGGEGRGEQYF.

The genes are TRBV6-6 and TRBJ2-1, with 7 bases lining up with TRBD2. V lost 6 bases, J lost 7 bases, and 9 bases stayed unmatched. The CDR3 is 14 amino acids. Germline values: CDR1 MNHNY, CDR2 SVGAGI (reference sequence). CDR3 sequence: CASRAGSPGNEQFF. The DNA of the CDR3 is TGTGCCAGCAGAGCGGGGTCGCCTGGGAATGAGCAGTTCTTC.

The chain employs TRBV13 and TRBJ2-5; TRBD2 matches 13 bases. Germline V lookup: CDR1 PRHDT, CDR2 FYEKMQ (reference sequence). The CDR3 is made up of 17 amino acids. The V gene end was trimmed by 4 bases and the J gene end by 1 base; junction bases not matched to a gene: 6. The CDR3 sequence: CASSSPGLAGLQETQYF. The CDR3 bases are TGTGCCAGCAGCTCCCCGGGACTAGCGGGGCTCCAAGAGACCCAGTACTTC.

The chain has TRBV6-5 and TRBJ2-5; TRBD2 aligns across 7 bases. In germline, CDR1 is MNHEY, CDR2 SVGAGI. V lost 2 bases, J lost 11 bases, and 8 bases stayed unmatched. The CDR3 is 13 amino acids. Written as DNA, the CDR3 is TGTGCCAGCAGTTACAATGGGAGGGGCGGACAGTACTTC. It specifies CASSYNGRGGQYF.

The rearrangement links TRBV7-9 to TRBJ2-2; D is unclear. Per germline, CDR1 SEHNR and CDR2 FQNEAQ (reference sequence). This CDR3 is built from 13 residues. V lost 1 base and J 6 bases, leaving 6 bases between the germline ends. CDR3 sequence: CASSLVSAGELFF. The DNA of the CDR3 is TGTGCCAGCAGCTTAGTCTCTGCCGGGGAGCTGTTTTTT.

The chain carries TRBV12-3 or TRBV12-4 and TRBJ1-5, with D possibly TRBD1 on 5 matching bases. V shed 4 bases and J shed 4 bases, with 8 bases lying between them. This CDR3 contains 13 residues. In DNA, the CDR3 is TGTGCCAGCAGTTACGGACAAAATCAGCCCCAGCATTTT. The encoded protein is CASSYGQNQPQHF.

The table lists this clonotype with a few counts. The chain uses TRBV7-2 and TRBJ1-5; D unresolved. Germline lookup yields CDR1 SGHTA and CDR2 FQGNSA. V lost 5 bases and J 3 bases, leaving 8 bases between the germline ends. There are 13 residues in the CDR3. Written as DNA, the CDR3 is TGTGCCAGCAGCCAACGCATCAATCAGCCCCAGCATTTT. Residues: CASSQRINQPQHF.

This clonotype was seen only a few times. This rearrangement joins TRBV4-1 to TRBJ2-3; D might be TRBD1 (5 bases). Trimming pared 0 bases from V and 3 bases from J, leaving 7 bases between. The CDR3 is 14 amino acids. CDR1 and CDR2 (germline): MGHRA, YSYEKL. Here the CDR3 reads CASSQETVTDTQYF. Written as DNA, the CDR3 is TGCGCCAGCAGCCAAGAGACAGTGACAGATACGCAGTATTTT.